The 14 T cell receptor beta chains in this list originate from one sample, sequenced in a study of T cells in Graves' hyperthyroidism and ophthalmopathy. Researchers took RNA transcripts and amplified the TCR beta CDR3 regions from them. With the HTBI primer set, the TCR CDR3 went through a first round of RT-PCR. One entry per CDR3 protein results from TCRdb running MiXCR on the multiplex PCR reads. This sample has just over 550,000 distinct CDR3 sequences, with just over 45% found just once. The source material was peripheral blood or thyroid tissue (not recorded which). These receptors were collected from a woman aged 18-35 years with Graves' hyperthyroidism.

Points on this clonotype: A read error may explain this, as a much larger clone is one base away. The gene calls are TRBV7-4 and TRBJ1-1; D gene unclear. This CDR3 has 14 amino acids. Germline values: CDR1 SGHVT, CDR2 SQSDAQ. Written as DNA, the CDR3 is TGTGCCAGCGGCTTAGGTGGAGGGTTGGGTGAAGCTTTCTTT. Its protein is CASGLGGGLGEAFF.

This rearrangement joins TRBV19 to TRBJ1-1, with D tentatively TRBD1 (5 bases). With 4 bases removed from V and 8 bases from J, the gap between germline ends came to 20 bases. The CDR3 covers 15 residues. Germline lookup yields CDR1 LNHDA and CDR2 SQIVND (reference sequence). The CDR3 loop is CASSTNRGSVPEAFF. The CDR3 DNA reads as TGTGCCAGTAGTACCAACCGGGGCAGCGTCCCCGAAGCTTTCTTT.

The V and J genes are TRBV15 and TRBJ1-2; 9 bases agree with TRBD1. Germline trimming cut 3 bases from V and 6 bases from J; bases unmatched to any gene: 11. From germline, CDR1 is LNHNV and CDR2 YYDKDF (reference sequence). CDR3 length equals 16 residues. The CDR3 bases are TGTGCCACCAGCAGCTTAGCGACAGGGGGGCTGGATGGCTACACCTTC. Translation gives CATSSLATGGLDGYTF.

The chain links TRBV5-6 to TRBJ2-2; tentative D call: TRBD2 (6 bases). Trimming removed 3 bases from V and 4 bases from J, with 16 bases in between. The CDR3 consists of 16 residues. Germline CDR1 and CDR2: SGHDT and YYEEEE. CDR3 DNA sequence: TGTGCCAGCAGCTCAACGGGGGAATCGACCACCGGGGAGCTGTTTTTT. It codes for CASSSTGESTTGELFF.

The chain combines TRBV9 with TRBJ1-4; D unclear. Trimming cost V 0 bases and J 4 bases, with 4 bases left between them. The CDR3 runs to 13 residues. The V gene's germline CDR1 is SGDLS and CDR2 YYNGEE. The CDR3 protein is CASSVDDNEKLFF. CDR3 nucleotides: TGTGCCAGCAGCGTAGACGATAATGAAAAACTGTTTTTT.

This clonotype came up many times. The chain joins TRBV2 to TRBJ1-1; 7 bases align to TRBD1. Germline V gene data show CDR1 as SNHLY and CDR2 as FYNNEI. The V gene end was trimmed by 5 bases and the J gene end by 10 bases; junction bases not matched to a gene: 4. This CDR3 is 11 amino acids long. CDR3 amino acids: CASSPTGRAFF. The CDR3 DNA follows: TGTGCCAGCAGTCCGACAGGGAGAGCTTTCTTT.

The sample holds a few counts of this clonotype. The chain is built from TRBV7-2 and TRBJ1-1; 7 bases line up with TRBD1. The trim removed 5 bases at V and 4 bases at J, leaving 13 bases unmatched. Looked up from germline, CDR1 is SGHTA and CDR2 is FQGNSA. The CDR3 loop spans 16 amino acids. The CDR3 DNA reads TGTGCCAGCAGCCCTACCAGGGACAGTCTAGGCACTGAAGCTTTCTTT. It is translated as CASSPTRDSLGTEAFF.

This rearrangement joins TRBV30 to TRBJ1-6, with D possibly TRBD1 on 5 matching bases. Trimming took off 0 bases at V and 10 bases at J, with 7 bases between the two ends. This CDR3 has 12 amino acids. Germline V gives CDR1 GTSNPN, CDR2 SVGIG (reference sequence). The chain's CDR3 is CAWSVWTSPLHF. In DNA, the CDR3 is TGTGCCTGGAGTGTATGGACATCACCCCTCCACTTT.

CDR3 in DNA: TGTGCCAGCACGAGACAGGGGGGAGAGACCCAGCATTTT. Translation gives CASTRQGGETQHF. The gene calls are TRBV7-2 and TRBJ1-5; 9 bases match TRBD1. V was pared by 7 bases and J by 11 bases, with 9 bases of the junction left unmatched. Germline V CDR1 and CDR2: SGHTA, FQGNSA. The CDR3 runs 13 residues.

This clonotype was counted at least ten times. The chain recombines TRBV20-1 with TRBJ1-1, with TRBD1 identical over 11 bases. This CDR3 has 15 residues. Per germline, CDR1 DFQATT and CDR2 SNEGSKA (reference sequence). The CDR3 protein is CNLRGTGGMNTEAFF. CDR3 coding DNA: TGCAACCTTAGAGGGACAGGGGGGATGAACACTGAAGCTTTCTTT.

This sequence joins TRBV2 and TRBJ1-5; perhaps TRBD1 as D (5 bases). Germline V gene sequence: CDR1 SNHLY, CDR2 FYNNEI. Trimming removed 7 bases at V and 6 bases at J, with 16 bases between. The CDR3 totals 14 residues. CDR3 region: CASTRGDGGQPQHF. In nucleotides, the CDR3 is TGTGCCAGCACTCGGGGAGATGGGGGTCAGCCCCAGCATTTT.

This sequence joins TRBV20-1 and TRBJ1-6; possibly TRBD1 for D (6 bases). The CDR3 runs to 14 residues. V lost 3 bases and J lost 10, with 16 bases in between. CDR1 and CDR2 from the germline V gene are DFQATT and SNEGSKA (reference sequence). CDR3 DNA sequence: TGCAGTGCTAGCCAGGACAGTATAAGGTCACCCCTCCACTTT. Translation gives CSASQDSIRSPLHF.

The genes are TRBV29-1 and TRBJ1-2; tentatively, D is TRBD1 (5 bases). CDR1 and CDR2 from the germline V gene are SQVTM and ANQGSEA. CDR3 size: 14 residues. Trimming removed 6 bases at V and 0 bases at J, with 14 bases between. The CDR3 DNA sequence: TGCAGCGTCATCGTGGGGGGATCTAACTATGGCTACACCTTC. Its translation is CSVIVGGSNYGYTF.

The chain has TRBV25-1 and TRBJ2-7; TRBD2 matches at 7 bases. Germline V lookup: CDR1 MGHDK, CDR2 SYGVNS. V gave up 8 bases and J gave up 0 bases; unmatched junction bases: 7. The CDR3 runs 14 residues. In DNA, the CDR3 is TGTGCCAGCTTGGAGAAGCGGGGCTCCTACGAGCAGTACTTC. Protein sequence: CASLEKRGSYEQYF.